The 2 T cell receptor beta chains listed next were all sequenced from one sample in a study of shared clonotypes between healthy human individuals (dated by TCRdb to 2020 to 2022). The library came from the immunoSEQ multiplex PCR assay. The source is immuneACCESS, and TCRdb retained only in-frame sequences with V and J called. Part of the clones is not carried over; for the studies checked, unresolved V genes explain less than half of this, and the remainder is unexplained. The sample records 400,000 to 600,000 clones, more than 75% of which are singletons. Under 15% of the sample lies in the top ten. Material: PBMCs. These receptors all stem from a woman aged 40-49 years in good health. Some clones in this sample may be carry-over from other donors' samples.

CDR3 sequence reads: CASSPGDAQYF. The CDR3 nucleotides are TGTGCCAGCAGCCCCGGCGATGCGCAGTATTTT. The V call is TRBV11-3, the J call TRBJ2-3; D gene uncertain. V was clipped by 5 bases and J by 10 bases, with 10 bases between them. Looked up from germline, CDR1 is SGHNT and CDR2 is YENEEA. This CDR3 contains 11 residues.

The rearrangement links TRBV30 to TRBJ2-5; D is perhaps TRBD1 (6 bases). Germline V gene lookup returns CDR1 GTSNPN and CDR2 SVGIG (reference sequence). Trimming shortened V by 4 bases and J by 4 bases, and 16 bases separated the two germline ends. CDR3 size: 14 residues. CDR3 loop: CAWIAWGRRETQYF. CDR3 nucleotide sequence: TGTGCCTGGATAGCGTGGGGGCGCAGAGAGACCCAGTACTTC.